These T cell receptor beta chains were read from a single sample in a study of CD8+CD57+ T cells in acquired aplastic anemia. TCRdb re-derived calls from the reads in MiXCR, one entry per CDR3 protein. The sample records some 170,000 distinct CDR3 sequences, nearly 65% being singletons. The sequenced sample consisted of sorted CD4+, CD8+, or CD8+CD57+ T cells (not recorded which) from PBMCs. Receptors originate from a human donor with aplastic anemia. Both conserved end residues are part of each CDR3. The D gene is left open where the match is weak. Part of the rows lack a size; the others show once, few, many or a class for expanded clones.

>TRBJ1-3|-|TRBD1|TRBV20-1
TGCAGTGCATCAGACAGGGTGGCTGGAAACACCATATATTTT
CSASDRVAGNTIYF
>TRBJ2-3|-|-|TRBV7-2
TGTGCCAGCAGCTTAGGTTGGGATACGCAGTATTTT
CASSLGWDTQYF
>TRBJ1-2|many|TRBD1|TRBV12-3/TRBV12-4
TGTGCCAGCAGTCTTGGGACAGGGAGCGGCTACACCTTC
CASSLGTGSGYTF
>TRBJ2-7|-|-|TRBV2
TGTGCAAGCAGTGCACACAGCTCCTACGAGCAGTACTTC
CASSAHSSYEQYF
>TRBJ2-7|few|-|TRBV25-1
TGTGCCAGCAGTGACCTGGGTGGTAGCGACTCCTACGAGCAGTACTTC
CASSDLGGSDSYEQYF
>TRBJ2-7|-|TRBD1|TRBV12-3/TRBV12-4
TGTGCCAGCAGAGGGCAGGGGGCCGGACGAGATGAGCAGTACTTC
CASRGQGAGRDEQYF
>TRBJ1-5|-|TRBD1|TRBV9
TGTGCCAGCAGCGTAGCTCCAGGGGGCATCAATCAGCCCCAGCATTTT
CASSVAPGGINQPQHF
>TRBJ1-1|few|-|TRBV2
TGTGCCAGCAGTGACGCACGGTCCAACACTGAAGCTTTCTTT
CASSDARSNTEAFF
>TRBJ1-2|once|-|TRBV20-1
TGCAGTGCTGCAACCAGGGGTAGGGGCTATGGCTACACCTTC
CSAATRGRGYGYTF
>TRBJ2-7|many|-|TRBV7-9
TGTGCCAGCAGCTTCACTGAGACCTACGAGCAGTACTTC
CASSFTETYEQYF
>TRBJ1-2|-|TRBD1|TRBV7-2
TGTGCCAGCAGCTTAGCGACAGGGGACTATGGCTACACCTTC
CASSLATGDYGYTF
>TRBJ2-3|-|TRBD1|TRBV2
TGTGCCAGCAGTTCCAGGGGGCTCAGCACAGATACGCAGTATTTT
CASSSRGLSTDTQYF
>TRBJ2-5|-|TRBD2|TRBV2
TGTGCCACCAGCCCCGGGACTAGCGGGAGAAGGGGAGAGACCCAGTACTTC
CATSPGTSGRRGETQYF
>TRBJ2-3|-|-|TRBV29-1
TGCAGCTTTGTCCCAGTCGGAGATACGCAGTATTTT
CSFVPVGDTQYF
>TRBJ1-1|-|TRBD1|TRBV10-3
TGTGCCATCAGTGTATGGACAGGGCCCCACACTGAAGCTTTCTTT
CAISVWTGPHTEAFF
>TRBJ2-5|-|TRBD1|TRBV2
TGTGCCAGCAGTCCCCGGGACAGGGGGCTCCACACCCGACAAGAGACCCAGTACTTC
CASSPRDRGLHTRQETQYF
>TRBJ2-7|few|-|TRBV7-6
TGTGCCAGCAGCCCGGGACGGTCCTACGAGCAGTACTTC
CASSPGRSYEQYF
>TRBJ2-1|many|TRBD2|TRBV19
TGTGCCAGCAGGACTAGCGGGGGGTGGAATGAGCAGTTCTTC
CASRTSGGWNEQFF
>TRBJ2-7|-|-|TRBV2
TGTGCCAGCAGTGAACAGGGACAAGGAAACGAGCAGTACTTC
CASSEQGQGNEQYF
>TRBJ2-5|-|-|TRBV19
TGTGCCACCAAGGACCTCCAAGAGACCCAGTACTTC
CATKDLQETQYF
>TRBJ2-3|-|-|TRBV7-2
TGTGCCAGCAGCTTTACCAGGACAGATACGCAGTATTTT
CASSFTRTDTQYF
>TRBJ1-5|many|-|TRBV19
TGTGCCAGTAGTCCGGGACAAGGCAATCAGCCCCAGCATTTT
CASSPGQGNQPQHF
>TRBJ1-3|-|TRBD1|TRBV6-4
TGTGCCAGCAGTGACACGACAGGGACAGGGCCTGCTGGAAACACCATATATTTT
CASSDTTGTGPAGNTIYF
>TRBJ2-1|many|-|TRBV24-1
TGTGCCACCAGTGATTTGGATGAGCAGTTCTTC
CATSDLDEQFF
>TRBJ2-7|-|-|TRBV2
TGTGCCAGCGGGGATCCAAACAGGGCGTCGTACGAGCAGTACTTC
CASGDPNRASYEQYF
>TRBJ1-2|-|TRBD1|TRBV27
TGTGCCAGCAGCTCCCACAGGGGGCTCAACTATGGCTACACCTTC
CASSSHRGLNYGYTF
>TRBJ2-1|many|-|TRBV6-1
TGTGCCAGCAGTGAAGCGCAGGGGACTTACAATGAGCAGTTCTTC
CASSEAQGTYNEQFF
>TRBJ2-4|-|-|TRBV29-1
TGCAGCGTTGGAGACTTTCGCACAGATACGCAGTACTTC
CSVGDFRTDTQYF
>TRBJ2-5|few|-|TRBV7-9
TGTGCCAGCAGCTTTAGAGATCCACAAGAGACCCAGTACTTC
CASSFRDPQETQYF
>TRBJ1-2|-|-|TRBV5-4
TGTGCCAGCAGCCAAGAAAACCCAGCCTATGGCTACACCTTC
CASSQENPAYGYTF
>TRBJ2-5|few|TRBD1|TRBV9
TGTGCCAGCAGCGTAGGGCCGACAGGGGAACCGTACTTC
CASSVGPTGEPYF
>TRBJ2-1|-|-|TRBV4-1
TGCGCCAGCAGCCAAGATACACAGGAATACAATGAGCAGTTCTTC
CASSQDTQEYNEQFF
>TRBJ1-1|-|TRBD1|TRBV3-1
TGTGCCAGCAGCCTAGGGGGCAAAACTGAAGCTTTCTTT
CASSLGGKTEAFF
>TRBJ2-1|once|-|TRBV7-7
TGTGCCAGCAGCTCCAGGTTGGGTTCCGGGACGCAATACAATGAGCAGTTCTTC
CASSSRLGSGTQYNEQFF
>TRBJ1-2|-|-|TRBV15
TGTGCCACCAGCAGCCGACAGGTCTATGGCTACACCTTC
CATSSRQVYGYTF
>TRBJ1-2|-|-|TRBV7-9
TGTGCCAGCAGCTTAGAGGGGGGGTACTATGGCTACACCTTC
CASSLEGGYYGYTF
>TRBJ2-7|once|TRBD1|TRBV2
TGTGCCAGCAGTGAAGTGATAGGGGGCCTTCCCTACGAGCAGTACTTC
CASSEVIGGLPYEQYF
>TRBJ1-6|many|-|TRBV4-1
TGCGCCAGCAGAGAAACGGGAGGGGATTCACCCCTCCACTTT
CASRETGGDSPLHF
>TRBJ2-7|-|-|TRBV2
TGTGCCAGCCAGGGGAGCTCCTACGAGCAGTACTTC
CASQGSSYEQYF
>TRBJ2-1|many|-|TRBV12-3/TRBV12-4
TGTGCCAGCAGTTCACCGGGCCTCCGAGATGAGCAGTTCTTC
CASSSPGLRDEQFF
>TRBJ2-2|-|-|TRBV10-3
TGTGCCATCCCGGCCTTTGAGAACACCGGGGAGCTGTTTTTT
CAIPAFENTGELFF
>TRBJ2-3|once|-|TRBV5-1
TGCGCCAGCAGCTTGAGCTGGGGCGCGAGGACGCAGTATTTT
CASSLSWGARTQYF
>TRBJ1-2|once|-|TRBV7-9
TGTGCCAGCAGTCCAGGGCTCGTTGGCTACACCTTC
CASSPGLVGYTF
>TRBJ2-6|many|-|TRBV12-3/TRBV12-4
TGTGCCAGCAGTTCAACAAACAGGCCACCTGGGGCCAACGTCCTGACTTTC
CASSSTNRPPGANVLTF
>TRBJ2-2|-|-|TRBV11-2
TGCGCCAGCAGACAGACAGTCAACACCGGGGAGCTGTTTTTT
CASRQTVNTGELFF